Listed below are T cell receptor beta chains from one sample, sequenced in a study of blood T cell repertoires in COVID-19. The assay was immunoSEQ multiplex PCR, and TCRdb's table has in-frame clones only and misses some. The data contain some 27,000 clones, around nine tenths of them singletons. The specimen sequenced was peripheral blood. These receptors originate from a human donor in a cohort sampled during active COVID-19. The CDR3 runs from the conserved cysteine through the conserved F or W. Each record gives: J gene, D gene, clone size, V gene, CDR3 protein, CDR3 DNA. A D gene is named only where the DNA matches it firmly. Only some rows state a clone size, as once, few, many or a class for expanded clones.

>TRBJ2-1|.|.|TRBV14
CASSPRGAGSYNEQFF
TGTGCCAGCAGCCCCCGGGGAGCAGGCTCCTACAATGAGCAGTTCTTC
>TRBJ1-1|TRBD1|.|TRBV10-3
CAISESPTGGNTEAFF
TGTGCCATCAGTGAGTCTCCGACAGGGGGGAACACTGAAGCTTTCTTT
>TRBJ1-1|TRBD1|.|TRBV15
CATSRDVGQGGTEAFF
TGTGCCACCAGCAGAGATGTCGGACAGGGAGGCACTGAAGCTTTCTTT
>TRBJ1-5|TRBD1|.|TRBV6-5
CASSRTGGQPQHF
TGTGCCAGCAGTCGGACAGGAGGTCAGCCCCAGCATTTT
>TRBJ2-7|.|.|TRBV7-2
CASSLSRDTHEQYF
TGTGCCAGCAGCCTCTCCCGGGACACCCACGAGCAGTACTTC
>TRBJ2-3|TRBD2|.|TRBV10-3
CATLAGPYRDEGDTQYF
TGTGCCACCCTAGCGGGACCCTATCGAGATGAAGGAGATACGCAGTATTTT
>TRBJ2-2|TRBD1|.|TRBV2
CASRRDRGYGGELFF
TGTGCCAGCAGGAGGGACAGGGGATATGGCGGGGAGCTGTTTTTT
>TRBJ2-5|.|.|TRBV19
CASGAVSQETQYF
TGTGCCAGTGGGGCCGTATCTCAAGAGACCCAGTACTTC
>TRBJ2-6|.|.|TRBV2
CASRVGQTGANVLTF
TGTGCCAGCAGGGTGGGCCAAACTGGGGCCAACGTCCTGACTTTC
>TRBJ1-5|.|.|TRBV2
CASSEAEGGQPQHF
TGTGCCAGCAGTGAAGCTGAAGGGGGACAGCCCCAGCATTTT
>TRBJ1-4|TRBD1|.|TRBV9
CASSFQGGDEKLFF
TGTGCCAGCAGCTTTCAGGGGGGTGATGAAAAACTGTTTTTT
>TRBJ1-4|TRBD1|.|TRBV2
CASSEGTGHEHLFF
TGTGCCAGCAGTGAAGGGACAGGCCACGAGCATCTGTTTTTT
>TRBJ2-7|TRBD1|once|TRBV7-6
CASSPTGQPSSYEQYF
TGTGCCAGCAGCCCAACGGGACAGCCGAGCTCCTACGAGCAGTACTTC
>TRBJ1-6|.|.|TRBV5-4
CASSFDRWNSPLHF
TGTGCCAGCAGCTTCGACAGGTGGAATTCACCCCTCCACTTT
>TRBJ1-1|.|.|TRBV9
CASSVLLGTEAFF
TGTGCCAGCAGCGTACTGCTCGGGACAGAAGCTTTCTTT
>TRBJ1-3|.|.|TRBV19
CASSISGGMSGNTIYF
TGTGCCAGTAGTATCAGCGGGGGCATGTCTGGAAACACCATATATTTT
>TRBJ2-1|.|.|TRBV7-2
CASSLSRVSFEQFF
TGTGCCAGCAGCTTATCGCGGGTAAGTTTCGAGCAGTTCTTC
>TRBJ2-3|TRBD2|.|TRBV4-2
CASSQDRFSGRFTDTQYF
TGTGCCAGCAGCCAAGATCGGTTTAGCGGGAGGTTCACAGATACGCAGTATTTT
>TRBJ2-1|TRBD2|.|TRBV5-4
CASSSGLAGGLFF
TGTGCCAGCAGCTCAGGACTAGCGGGGGGCCTGTTCTTC
>TRBJ2-5|.|.|TRBV5-4
CASSLRQQETQYF
TGTGCCAGCAGCTTGAGACAGCAAGAGACCCAGTACTTC
>TRBJ2-1|TRBD2|once|TRBV2
CASAGSGGAMNEQFF
TGTGCCAGCGCCGGCAGCGGGGGGGCAATGAATGAGCAGTTCTTC
>TRBJ1-5|.|few|TRBV5-5
CASSGARNQPQHF
TGTGCCAGCAGCGGGGCCCGCAATCAGCCCCAGCATTTT
>TRBJ1-2|.|once|TRBV29-1
CSVARTGDYGYTF
TGCAGCGTGGCCCGGACTGGGGATTATGGCTACACCTTC
>TRBJ2-3|TRBD2|.|TRBV4-3
CASSQDFGGSGTDTQYF
TGCGCCAGCAGCCAAGATTTCGGCGGGAGTGGGACAGATACGCAGTATTTT
>TRBJ2-1|TRBD2|.|TRBV28
CASSLGLAEINEQFF
TGTGCCAGCAGCTTGGGACTAGCGGAAATTAATGAGCAGTTCTTC
>TRBJ2-1|.|.|TRBV18
CASSSGTKNEQFF
TGTGCCAGCTCCTCCGGGACAAAAAATGAGCAGTTCTTC
>TRBJ2-1|TRBD2|.|TRBV7-9
CASSSHGTRSYNEQFF
TGTGCCAGCAGCTCTCATGGGACTAGGTCCTACAATGAGCAGTTCTTC
>TRBJ1-1|.|.|TRBV11-3
CASSPKPTANTEAFF
TGTGCCAGCAGCCCGAAACCGACAGCGAACACTGAAGCTTTCTTT
>TRBJ2-4|.|.|TRBV4-1
CASGSRGGAKNIQYF
TGCGCCAGCGGCTCCAGAGGGGGAGCCAAAAACATTCAGTACTTC
>TRBJ2-7|.|once|TRBV5-4
CASSLRQGYEQYF
TGTGCCAGCAGCTTGCGGCAGGGGTACGAGCAGTACTTC
>TRBJ2-7|TRBD1|.|TRBV20-1
CSASPFGQGVREQYF
TGCAGTGCTAGTCCGTTCGGGCAGGGGGTTCGCGAGCAGTACTTC
>TRBJ2-1|TRBD1|.|TRBV28
CASSSGQGFTYNEQFF
TGTGCCAGCAGTTCCGGACAGGGGTTCACCTACAATGAGCAGTTCTTC
>TRBJ2-7|.|.|TRBV30
CAWRTGSSYEQYF
TGTGCCTGGAGGACTGGGAGCTCCTACGAGCAGTACTTC
>TRBJ2-5|TRBD2|.|TRBV7-2
CASSSLLAGGETQYF
TGTGCCAGCAGCTCTTTACTAGCGGGGGGAGAGACCCAGTACTTC
>TRBJ1-2|.|.|TRBV3-1/TRBV3-2
CASSQQGTYGYTF
TGTGCCAGCAGCCAACAGGGGACCTATGGCTACACCTTC
>TRBJ1-3|TRBD1|.|TRBV7-9
CASSYRGPGNTIYF
TGTGCCAGCAGCTACAGGGGGCCGGGAAACACCATATATTTT
>TRBJ2-3|.|.|TRBV7-3
CASREGGRTDTQYF
TGTGCCAGCAGGGAAGGGGGTCGGACAGATACGCAGTATTTT
>TRBJ1-2|TRBD1|once|TRBV5-1
CASSLEGQGVNGYTF
TGCGCCAGCAGCTTGGAGGGACAGGGGGTAAATGGCTACACCTTC
>TRBJ1-1|TRBD1|.|TRBV19
CASSTTGGLTEAFF
TGTGCCAGTAGTACGACAGGGGGACTCACTGAAGCTTTCTTT
>TRBJ1-4|.|.|TRBV6-5
CASSYGGTSGPQLMFF
TGTGCCAGCAGTTACGGAGGGACTAGCGGGCCGCAACTGATGTTTTTT
>TRBJ1-1|TRBD1|.|TRBV5-4
CASSLDRGLTEAFF
TGTGCCAGCAGCTTGGACAGGGGGCTCACTGAAGCTTTCTTT
>TRBJ1-5|TRBD1|.|TRBV2
CASSEGTGRNQPQHF
TGTGCCAGCAGTGAAGGGACAGGGCGCAATCAGCCCCAGCATTTT